These 3 T cell receptor beta chains came from one sample sequenced in a study of kidney transplant recipient with SARS-CoV-2 infection. TCRdb re-called the reads with MiXCR, one entry per CDR3 protein. This sample yields 200,000 to 300,000 distinct CDR3 sequences, of which 29% are seen a single time; less than 8.5% belongs to the top ten. The source was a blood sample, collected at baseline and between days 110 and 120 from a kidney transplant recipient. These TCRs come from a male patient aged 25-45 years who had COVID-19 and was a kidney transplant recipient. Some T cells may originate from the graft donor.

This clonotype was detected only a few times. The chain has TRBV3-1 and TRBJ2-5; no reliable D call. Between the trimmed V and J ends, which lost 5 bases and 5 bases, there was a span of 24 bases. The CDR3 spans 17 residues. CDR1 and CDR2 from the germline V gene are LGHDT and YNNKEL (reference sequence). The CDR3: CASSMVAPISFSETQYF. DNA for the CDR3: TGTGCCAGCAGCATGGTTGCTCCCATTTCTTTCTCTGAGACCCAGTACTTC.

In the case of this clonotype: A much larger clone differs by one base, so this may be a read error. The chain's CDR3 is CASSQDLGGNQPQHF. CDR3 bases: TGTGCCAGCAGCCAAGATTTGGGGGGCAATCAGCCCCAGCATTTT. This rearrangement joins TRBV3-1 to TRBJ1-5, with D maybe TRBD1 (5 bases). Trimming cost V 0 bases and J 2 bases, with 8 bases left between them. The germline V gene encodes CDR1 LGHDT and CDR2 YNNKEL (reference sequence). The CDR3 runs to 15 residues.

This clonotype was counted many times. This chain joins TRBV23-1 and TRBJ1-2; D is uncertain. TRBV23-1 counts as an open reading frame of uncertain function. This CDR3 contains 17 residues. Trimming took off 5 bases at V and 4 bases at J, with 23 bases between the two ends. The CDR3 spells CASSFNVLRRKTYGYTF. The CDR3 DNA sequence: TGCGCCAGCAGTTTTAACGTGCTACGCAGAAAGACCTATGGCTACACCTTC.